The 30 T cell receptor beta chains reported below all come from one sample, sequenced in a study of patients and donors after allogeneic stem cell transplantation. From the RT-PCR reads, TCRdb called clonotypes with MiXCR, one entry per CDR3 protein. Of some 92,000 distinct CDR3 sequences listed, 45% to 50% are singletons. Sequenced material: blood, either unsorted or a sorted T cell fraction (not recorded which). The receptors derive from a human donor who was either an allogeneic HSCT recipient or a stem cell or donor lymphocyte infusion donor (not recorded which). It is not recorded whose cells these are; they may come from a transplant donor.

The gene calls are TRBV29-1 and TRBJ1-1; D is perhaps TRBD1 (6 bases). The ends were cut back, 6 bases at V and 0 bases at J, with 17 bases in the middle. CDR1 and CDR2 (germline): SQVTM, ANQGSEA. This CDR3 comprises 15 residues. CDR3: CSVLTGIWMNTEAFF. DNA for the CDR3: TGCAGCGTCCTAACAGGGATTTGGATGAACACTGAAGCTTTCTTT.

This clonotype was observed a few times. The rearrangement uses TRBV4-3 and TRBJ2-2; D remains ambiguous. In germline, CDR1 is LGHNA, CDR2 YSLEER. This CDR3 comprises 14 residues. The ends were cut back, 2 bases at V and 2 bases at J, with 6 bases in the middle. In DNA, the CDR3 is TGCGCCAGCAGCCAATGGCTCAACACCGGGGAGCTGTTTTTT. It encodes CASSQWLNTGELFF.

This chain connects TRBV20-1 to TRBJ2-1; 10 bases map to TRBD2. This CDR3 spans 14 amino acids. Germline V CDR1 and CDR2: DFQATT, SNEGSKA (reference sequence). Germline trimming cut 6 bases from V and 3 bases from J; bases unmatched to any gene: 5. The CDR3, as DNA: TGCAGTGCACTCCCTAGCGGGGGCTACAATGAGCAGTTCTTC. As protein: CSALPSGGYNEQFF.

At least ten counts were recorded for this clonotype. V and J are TRBV12-3 or TRBV12-4 and TRBJ1-1; D is uncertain. The CDR3 loop spans 14 amino acids. Trimming removed 7 bases from V and 0 bases from J, with 12 bases in between. The CDR3 loop reads CASNSLGVNTEAFF. DNA for the CDR3: TGTGCCAGCAATTCCCTGGGCGTGAACACTGAAGCTTTCTTT.

The genes are TRBV3-1 and TRBJ2-7; D is unclear. This CDR3 is built from 12 residues. From germline, CDR1 is LGHDT and CDR2 YNNKEL (reference sequence). V dropped 0 bases and J dropped 3 bases, with 3 bases sitting between them. The CDR3, as DNA: TGTGCCAGCAGCCAAGATGGCTACGAGCAGTACTTC. Amino acids: CASSQDGYEQYF.

CDR3 sequence (DNA): TGTGCCAGCAGCGGCAACAGGGGCCCTAGCAATCAGCCCCAGCATTTT. It translates to CASSGNRGPSNQPQHF. The chain joins TRBV7-8 to TRBJ1-5, with TRBD1 identical over 7 bases. This CDR3 region has 16 residues. Germline V CDR1 and CDR2: SGHVS, FQNEAQ. V shed 5 bases, J shed 0 bases, and the junction held 7 bases outside the gene matches.

The V and J genes are TRBV12-3 or TRBV12-4 and TRBJ1-3; 7 bases fit TRBD1. Trimming cost V 3 bases and J 5 bases; bases outside gene matches: 10. The CDR3 length is 16 residues. DNA for the CDR3: TGTGCCAGCAGTTTCCCTCAGGGGGAAAGAAGAAACACCATATATTTT. This encodes CASSFPQGERRNTIYF.

The chain recombines TRBV12-3 or TRBV12-4 with TRBJ2-7; 7 nucleotides match TRBD2. The CDR3 covers 16 residues. After removal of 4 bases from V and 0 bases from J, the junction contained 9 bases not matched to a gene. CDR3 bases: TGTGCCAGCAGTTCAACTAGCGCCCTCAGCTCCTACGAGCAGTACTTC. This translates into CASSSTSALSSYEQYF.

The V gene is TRBV12-3 or TRBV12-4, the J gene TRBJ2-1; D might be TRBD2 (6 bases). This CDR3 has 18 amino acids. The germline V and J ends were trimmed by 1 base and 3 bases, with 19 bases remaining between them. The CDR3 DNA is TGTGCCAGCAGTTTAGTAAGTGTTACAGGACTACTCTACAATGAGCAGTTCTTC. As protein: CASSLVSVTGLLYNEQFF.

The chain combines TRBV7-2 with TRBJ2-3; a possible D gene is TRBD1 (7 bases). Per the germline V gene, CDR1 is SGHTA and CDR2 is FQGNSA. The length of the CDR3 is 18 residues. V was trimmed by 2 bases and J by 4 bases, leaving 22 bases between them. CDR3 loop: CASSLMGQRRAISDTQYF. The CDR3 region has the DNA TGTGCCAGCAGCTTAATGGGACAGAGGAGGGCCATCTCAGATACGCAGTATTTT.

J is TRBJ2-2 and V is TRBV3-1; D call uncertain. CDR3 length: 14 amino acids. The germline V and J ends were trimmed by 0 bases and 5 bases, with 7 bases remaining between them. Per germline, CDR1 LGHDT and CDR2 YNNKEL (reference sequence). The CDR3 reads CASSQDRVTGELFF. The CDR3 DNA sequence: TGTGCCAGCAGCCAAGATCGGGTAACCGGGGAGCTGTTTTTT.

The rearrangement joins TRBV12-3 or TRBV12-4 to TRBJ2-7; D might be TRBD2 (6 bases). Trimming stripped 6 bases from V and 7 bases from J, with 19 bases between. There are 14 residues in the CDR3. CDR3 loop: CASSPGSYGDEQYF. The DNA of the CDR3 is TGTGCCAGCAGCCCCGGGAGCTATGGTGATGAGCAGTACTTC.

This clonotype has just a few counts. This chain uses TRBV4-3 with TRBJ1-1; D is perhaps TRBD1 (5 bases). The germline gives CDR1 LGHNA, CDR2 YSLEER. The CDR3 has 14 residues. V dropped 1 base and J dropped 5 bases, with 11 bases sitting between them. The CDR3 loop reads CASSQGGEGTEAFF. The CDR3 nucleotides are TGCGCCAGCAGCCAAGGGGGGGAGGGTACTGAAGCTTTCTTT.

The chain uses TRBV20-1 and TRBJ1-6; D is ambiguous. Germline lookup yields CDR1 DFQATT and CDR2 SNEGSKA (reference sequence). There are 12 residues in the CDR3. V was clipped by 0 bases and J by 9 bases, with 6 bases between them. CDR3 in DNA: TGCAGTGCTAGAGAGAACGGTTCACCCCTCCACTTT. Translating it yields CSARENGSPLHF.

CDR3 loop: CASSYSWSRNRAEAFF. In DNA, the CDR3 is TGTGCCAGCAGTTACTCGTGGAGCCGAAACCGGGCAGAAGCTTTCTTT. The gene calls are TRBV6-5 and TRBJ1-1; D remains unclear. V was cut by 0 bases and J by 8 bases, with 19 bases left in between. The germline CDR1 and CDR2 sequences are MNHEY and SVGAGI. The CDR3 runs to 16 residues.

The chain employs TRBV7-9 and TRBJ2-7; D is tentatively TRBD1 or TRBD2 (5 bases each). The germline V gene encodes CDR1 SEHNR and CDR2 FQNEAQ (reference sequence). The CDR3 is 14 amino acids. Trimming took 6 bases from V and 2 from J, leaving 14 bases between them. DNA for the CDR3: TGTGCCAGCAGGACTAACAGGTCCCCCTACGAGCAGTACTTC. Encoded protein: CASRTNRSPYEQYF.

The chain uses TRBV7-6 and TRBJ1-4; D not certain. The CDR3 covers 14 residues. V was trimmed by 0 bases and J by 5 bases, leaving 7 bases between them. Germline-derived CDR1 and CDR2 are SGHVS and FNYEAQ. In nucleotides, the CDR3 is TGTGCCAGCAGCTTAGCAGGGCTGAATGAAAAACTGTTTTTT. This codes for CASSLAGLNEKLFF.

The chain employs TRBV7-2 and TRBJ1-2, with D possibly matching TRBD1 (5 bases). The CDR3 length is 15 residues. The V and J ends lost 0 bases and 3 bases respectively, with 11 bases between them. Germline CDR1 reads SGHTA; CDR2 reads FQGNSA. CDR3 DNA: TGTGCCAGCAGCTTAGCGGAGTGGGGCCACTATGGCTACACCTTC. Translation gives CASSLAEWGHYGYTF.

This rearrangement joins TRBV12-3 or TRBV12-4 to TRBJ1-1; TRBD1 might be the D (6 bases). V was cut by 6 bases and J by 4 bases, with 15 bases left in between. CDR3 length: 14 amino acids. CDR3 nucleotide sequence: TGTGCCAGCAGCAAACAGGGTATGGGCACTGAAGCTTTCTTT. As protein: CASSKQGMGTEAFF.

The chain recombines TRBV7-2 with TRBJ1-2, with D uncertain. CDR1 SGHTA and CDR2 FQGNSA come from the germline V gene. The V gene lost 2 bases and the J gene lost 2 bases, with 15 bases spanning the gap. The CDR3 is 16 amino acids. CDR3 in amino acids: CASSLRLVRANYGYTF. CDR3 coding DNA: TGTGCCAGCAGCTTAAGGCTGGTTAGGGCCAACTATGGCTACACCTTC.

The rearrangement joins TRBV10-3 to TRBJ1-2; unclear D gene. Trimming left V 8 bases short and J 2 bases short, with 12 bases between. Germline CDR1 ENHRY, CDR2 SYGVKD. The CDR3 is 13 residues long. CDR3 amino acids: CAIGGPNNYGYTF. As DNA, the CDR3 is TGTGCCATCGGTGGACCGAACAACTATGGCTACACCTTC.

The chain uses TRBV5-1 and TRBJ1-1; TRBD1 matches 8 bases. CDR1 is SGHRS and CDR2 is YFSETQ in the germline V gene. V lost 3 bases, J lost 3 bases, and 7 bases stayed unmatched. The CDR3 is made up of 15 amino acids. Here the CDR3 DNA reads TGCGCCAGCAGCTCTTCAGGGGGCGCGGACACTGAAGCTTTCTTT. This gives the protein CASSSSGGADTEAFF.

The rearrangement links TRBV5-1 to TRBJ2-1, with 7 bases identical to TRBD2. Germline V lookup: CDR1 SGHRS, CDR2 YFSETQ. The length of the CDR3 is 15 residues. With V trimmed by 6 bases and J by 2 bases, 8 bases remained unmatched. CDR3 amino acids: CASTVRGGTYNEQFF. The CDR3 DNA reads as TGCGCCAGCACGGTGCGGGGAGGGACCTACAATGAGCAGTTCTTC.

This clonotype was found a few times. This rearrangement joins TRBV6-2 or TRBV6-3 to TRBJ1-1, with 7 bases lining up with TRBD1. Trimming removed 0 bases from V and 1 base from J; junction bases left unmatched: 8. Germline assignment: CDR1 MNHEY and CDR2 SVGEGT. The CDR3 covers 17 residues. DNA for the CDR3: TGTGCCAGCAGTTACTCAGGACAGGTTCGTGGGAACACTGAAGCTTTCTTT. It is translated as CASSYSGQVRGNTEAFF.

This clonotype was observed a handful of times. This chain joins TRBV20-1 and TRBJ2-7; tentatively, D is TRBD1 or TRBD2 (6 bases each). The length of the CDR3 is 17 residues. V was shortened by 3 bases and J by 0 bases, with 21 bases between the two germline ends. Germline V gene sequence: CDR1 DFQATT, CDR2 SNEGSKA (reference sequence). CDR3 amino acids: CSASSPIGGDYSYEQYF. CDR3 coding DNA: TGCAGTGCTAGTAGTCCTATCGGGGGCGATTACTCCTACGAGCAGTACTTC.

The V and J genes are TRBV27 and TRBJ1-6; D remains unclear. Trimming took 5 bases from V and 10 from J, leaving 18 bases between them. From germline, CDR1 is MNHEY and CDR2 SMNVEV (reference sequence). This CDR3 region has 15 residues. CDR3 in amino acids: CASSAWGSRLSPLHF. CDR3 nucleotide sequence: TGTGCCAGCAGTGCTTGGGGTTCCCGGCTATCACCCCTCCACTTT.

The chain employs TRBV7-2 and TRBJ2-1; TRBD1 aligns across 8 bases. The ends lost 7 bases at V and 9 bases at J; junction bases unmatched: 11. The CDR3 contains 14 residues. Germline V gene sequence: CDR1 SGHTA, CDR2 FQGNSA. The CDR3 region is CASTRTGFGGEQFF. CDR3 DNA sequence: TGTGCCAGCACCAGGACAGGGTTTGGGGGTGAGCAGTTCTTC.

The chain's CDR3 is CATSEGREVKNEQFF. The CDR3 region has the DNA TGTGCCACCAGTGAGGGCAGGGAAGTGAAAAATGAGCAGTTCTTC. The chain has TRBV24-1 and TRBJ2-1, with TRBD1 as a possible D gene (5 bases). V was cut by 4 bases and J by 7 bases, with 16 bases left in between. This CDR3 comprises 15 residues. Germline values: CDR1 KGHDR, CDR2 SFDVKD.

J is TRBJ2-3 and V is TRBV29-1, with D perhaps matching TRBD2 (6 bases). The germline V gene encodes CDR1 SQVTM and CDR2 ANQGSEA. The CDR3 is 14 amino acids. The V end was cut by 6 bases, the J end by 0 bases, with 13 bases between. This CDR3 is CSVEGLESTDTQYF. The CDR3 DNA follows: TGCAGCGTGGAGGGACTGGAGAGCACAGATACGCAGTATTTT.

This chain connects TRBV12-3 or TRBV12-4 to TRBJ1-2; D unresolved. Trimming cost V 7 bases and J 1 base, with 13 bases left between them. There are 14 residues in the CDR3. The chain's CDR3 is CASTLGGLNYGYTF. As DNA, the CDR3 is TGTGCCAGCACCTTGGGCGGACTTAACTATGGCTACACCTTC.